The following is a T cell receptor (beta chain) sequence with its context. It has no known antigen specificity. The input lacks base qualities; no much larger clone sits a single base away. Sorted unstimulated T cells and proliferating T cells recovered from mixed lymphocyte reactions underwent TCRbeta CDR3 sequencing. Fresh whole blood from roughly ten HLA-typed healthy donors was used to isolate PBMCs. The record originates from a study of siplizumab effects on memory and regulatory T cells (dated by TCRdb to about 2019). Background for the entire study: The study looked at the effect of siplizumab, an anti-CD2 antibody, on alloreactive T-cell subsets in allogeneic mixed lymphocyte reactions made from human PBMCs. The study at large found these results: Of the alloreactive CD4+ clones that could be mapped, the Treg-derived share averaged almost 70% with siplizumab compared with around 25% in control reactions. A naive or memory phenotype could not be assigned to roughly 75-97% of proliferating CD4+ or CD8+ clones. Sequences below about 10^-5 frequency were poorly captured, so only a minor fraction of alloreactive clones could be mapped to unstimulated subsets. Unstimulated naive T cells appeared to be more diverse than memory T cells, and naive cells seemed to make a substantial contribution to the alloresponse. The suppressive function of proliferating Tregs from siplizumab cultures was not functionally confirmed. Siplizumab significantly lowered the cumulative frequency of alloreactive sequences that could be traced to unstimulated CD4+ memory T cells.

CDR1 DFQATT and CDR2 SNEGSKA are derived from the germline V gene (reference sequence). Its CDR3 holds 10 amino acids, cysteine through phenylalanine. Only the CDR3 portion is preserved as DNA: 30 bases, with reading frame beginning at the first base. The library was built by means of the immunoSEQ multiplex PCR assay. Roughly 10^5 TCR templates per sample were assayed on the deep sequencing platform. Genomic DNA extracted from sorted T cells was used for TCRbeta CDR3 sequencing. From the authors' description of their analysis: Clonal analysis of TCRbeta CDR3 data was done in the R programming language. Alloreactive CD4+ and CD8+ clones were defined by comparing unstimulated samples with post-reaction CFSE-low samples. Regulatory or non-regulatory origin of alloreactive CD4+ clones was assigned by matching sequences to the sorted unstimulated Treg and non-Treg repertoires. As stored in TCRdb, this immuneACCESS dataset retains in-frame rearrangements with V and J assigned. A fraction of the clones does not appear; measured against another copy, unresolved V genes explain less than half of the discrepancy, and the remainder lacks a known reason. For V, J and clone size, that table is used; D and trimming come from the DNA. Across this sample there are approximately 84,000 clones, with about 95% seen only once. The ten largest clonotypes hold less than 20% of the sample.

The rearranged segments are TRBV20-1 and TRBJ2-1, with TRBD1 as a weak D call on 6 bases. The receptor was derived from a human donor in good health. Sequenced material: CD8+ T cells sorted from blood. The CDR3 region reads CMAGDNEQFF. The nucleotide sequence is given as TGCATGGCAGGGGACAATGAGCAGTTCTTC.